This TCR beta chain was profiled in a study of kidney transplant recipient with SARS-CoV-2 infection. This clonotype was detected only a few times. A clone one base away is much larger, so this may be a read error. TCRdb processed the reads anew with MiXCR; each CDR3 protein has one entry. The table lists 200,000 to 300,000 distinct CDR3 sequences, about 30% of them singletons. CDR1 LGHDT and CDR2 YNNKEL come from the germline V gene (reference sequence). V dropped 5 bases and J dropped 4 bases, with 23 bases sitting between them. The CDR3 is 17 residues long. Sequencing used a blood sample, obtained at baseline and on day 111 from a kidney transplant recipient. The receptor's source is a young adult male patient who had COVID-19 and was a kidney transplant recipient. The graft donor may have contributed some T cells. This chain connects TRBV3-1 to TRBJ1-1, with D unclear. In DNA form, the CDR3 reads TGTGCCAGCAGCGAGAAGTTTCCCACTTCAATTCGCACTGAAGCTTTCTTT. It translates to CASSEKFPTSIRTEAFF.